A single T cell receptor beta chain is shown here with its context. These data are taken from a study of beta chain features in type 1 diabetes. At the level of the study: Examination covered 107,917,701 sorted cells spanning all samples.

The junction had 16 bases not matched to a gene; V was cut back by 4 bases and J by 10 bases. CDR3 length: 16 amino acids. Looked up from germline, CDR1 is KGHSH and CDR2 is LQKENI. Expressed TCRB transcripts got sequenced, as all isolated RNA was reverse transcribed. Clones were read by immunoSEQ multiplex PCR, and TCRdb kept only the in-frame ones, dropping some. The sample holds 120,000 to 150,000 clones, about 10% seen once. CD45RO/CCR7/CD25/CD127/CD95/CD27 separated CD4+ naive, central memory, regulatory and stem cell-like memory cells by sorting. This clonotype originated in a young man in good health. The V gene is TRBV18, the J gene TRBJ1-2; 9 nucleotides align to TRBD1. The sequencing sample was made of naive CD4+ T cells from blood. CDR3 sequence: CASSQVRTGEGEAYTF. The CDR3 DNA reads TGTGCCAGCTCACAAGTACGGACAGGGGAAGGTGAGGCCTACACCTTC.